This T cell receptor (beta chain) comes out of a study of early T cells in non-severe SARS-CoV-2 infection. Looking at the study overall: The sequenced material was bulk RNA from unsorted whole blood, and its chains were unpaired.

This clonotype showed up many times. The junction departs from germline at one end; a sequencing error may be responsible. TCRdb redid the calling of the 5' RACE reads with MiXCR, one entry per CDR3 protein. The sample consists of tens of thousands of distinct CDR3 sequences, 3.5% to 5% of them appearing once. The CDR3 is made up of 15 amino acids. Germline V gene sequence: CDR1 MNHNS, CDR2 SASEGT. The V gene is TRBV6-1, the J gene TRBJ1-4; tentatively, D is TRBD1 (5 bases). Sequencing was done on a sample of whole blood. The receptor's source is an adult who was a healthcare worker with PCR-confirmed SARS-CoV-2 infection or an uninfected control (not recorded which). The CDR3 region has the DNA TGTGCCAGCAGTGCCGGGGCAGAGGCACAACACATCCCCCGTTTT. It encodes CASSAGAEAQHIPRF.